The 2 T cell receptor beta chains below were found in one sample sequenced in a study of post-analysis software for immune sequencing data. Presence of unique molecular identifiers characterized the TCR beta cDNA libraries. From the PCR reads, TCRdb called clonotypes with MiXCR, one entry per CDR3 protein. The sample consists of approximately 570,000 distinct CDR3 sequences, around 44% of them appearing once. Broader study findings: Five TRBV segments appeared more often in patients than in controls, and TRBV5-6, TRBV5-1 and TRBV20-1 were among these.

These receptors are not linked to any known antigen. The sequencing input was blood. Source of these receptors: a girl aged 5-17 years with multiple sclerosis.

This chain links TRBV4-1 with TRBJ1-1, with TRBD1 matching over 8 bases. CDR3 length equals 17 residues. The V segment lost 2 bases and the J segment 2 bases; nucleotides outside the gene matches: 10. Germline V lookup: CDR1 MGHRA, CDR2 YSYEKL. The DNA of the CDR3 is TGCGCCAGCAGCCAAAGATTGGGAGACAGGGGAAACACTGAAGCTTTCTTT. Residues: CASSQRLGDRGNTEAFF.

V is TRBV10-3 and J is TRBJ2-5; 11 bases map to TRBD2. The V segment lost 3 bases and the J segment 6 bases; nucleotides outside the gene matches: 6. The CDR3 is made up of 15 amino acids. Per germline, CDR1 ENHRY and CDR2 SYGVKD. CDR3 DNA: TGTGCCATCAGTGATGCGACTAGCGGGATCAAGACCCAGTACTTC. This translates into CAISDATSGIKTQYF.